These 21 T cell receptor beta chains share one sample of origin, sequenced in a study of shared clonotypes between healthy human individuals. The data were produced by immunoSEQ multiplex PCR, yet TCRdb's version contains in-frame clones alone and is incomplete. The sample holds roughly 1,500,000 clones, about 98% seen once. Sequences were obtained from naive CD4+ T cells sorted from blood. Sample subset: CD45RA+ positively selected. These receptors were collected from a man aged 25-45 years in good health.

The chain has TRBV18 and TRBJ2-7; no reliable D call. The CDR3 consists of 13 residues. Trimming cost V 5 bases and J 1 base, with 9 bases left between them. The V gene's germline CDR1 is KGHSH and CDR2 LQKENI. The CDR3 here is CASSTLGSYEQYF. CDR3 sequence (DNA): TGTGCCAGCTCAACCCTGGGATCCTACGAGCAGTACTTC.

The rearrangement links TRBV19 to TRBJ2-5; no definite D call. Germline values: CDR1 LNHDA, CDR2 SQIVND (reference sequence). V lost 10 bases, J lost 5 bases, and 23 bases lay in between. This CDR3 is 15 amino acids long. Here the CDR3 reads CATQHTRLSGETQYF. In DNA, the CDR3 is TGTGCCACCCAGCATACGCGTTTATCCGGGGAGACCCAGTACTTC.

As regards this clone: Other DNA sequences in this sample translate to the same CDR3. V and J are TRBV5-4 and TRBJ1-5; D is ambiguous. Trimming stripped 0 bases from V and 1 base from J, with 2 bases between. CDR3 length equals 13 residues. Germline CDR1 SGHNT, CDR2 YYREEE (reference sequence). CDR3 in amino acids: CASSLGSNQPQHF. In DNA form, the CDR3 reads TGTGCCAGCAGCTTGGGGAGCAATCAGCCCCAGCATTTT. Full variable domain (remainder filled in from reference TRBV5-4 and TRBJ1-5): ETGVTQSPTHLIKTRGQQVTLRCSSQSGHNTVSWYQQALGQGPQFIFQYYREEENGRGNFPPRFSGLQFPNYSSELNVNALELDDSALYLCASSLGSNQPQHFGDGTRLSIL.

The rearrangement links TRBV14 to TRBJ2-1; 14 nucleotides line up with TRBD2. V trimming: 4 bases; J trimming: 7 bases; junction bases outside the gene matches: 6. The germline gives CDR1 SGHDN, CDR2 FVKESK. The CDR3 covers 16 residues. CDR3 in amino acids: CASSLAGTSGRNEQFF. The CDR3 nucleotides are TGTGCCAGCAGCCTGGCAGGGACTAGCGGGAGAAATGAGCAGTTCTTC. Supplemented by reference TRBV14 and TRBJ2-1, the full variable domain reads EAGVTQFPSHSVIEKGQTVTLRCDPISGHDNLYWYRRVMGKEIKFLLHFVKESKQDESGMPNNRFLAERTGGTYSTLKVQPAELEDSGVYFCASSLAGTSGRNEQFFGPGTRLTVL.

The CDR3 DNA reads as TGTGCCAGCAGCCCACAGGGCGCCGGAGGATGGAGTGAGCAGTTCTTC. This translates into CASSPQGAGGWSEQFF. The chain joins TRBV11-3 to TRBJ2-1; TRBD1 is a possible D gene (6 bases). The V end lost 5 bases, the J end lost 9 bases, and 23 bases lay between the germline ends. Germline V gene sequence: CDR1 SGHNT, CDR2 YENEEA. The CDR3 is made up of 16 amino acids.

V gene TRBV7-3 combines with J gene TRBJ2-1; D unclear. Trimming left V 5 bases short and J 2 bases short, with 7 bases between. CDR1 SGHTA and CDR2 FQGTGA come from the germline V gene. CDR3 length equals 13 residues. The CDR3 coding sequence is TGTGCCAGCAGCGGTTTGGCCTACAATGAGCAGTTCTTC. This encodes CASSGLAYNEQFF.

The chain employs TRBV7-9 and TRBJ2-4, with no clear D. Germline V gives CDR1 SEHNR, CDR2 FQNEAQ (reference sequence). The CDR3 runs 16 residues. The V end lost 2 bases, the J end lost 0 bases, and 11 bases lay between the germline ends. CDR3 DNA: TGTGCCAGCAGCTTAAGCCCCCTGGAAGCCAAAAACATTCAGTACTTC. Encoded protein: CASSLSPLEAKNIQYF.

The chain uses TRBV29-1 and TRBJ2-5; D might be TRBD1 or TRBD2, each matching 5 bases. V was shortened by 1 base and J by 2 bases, with 20 bases between the two germline ends. Looked up from germline, CDR1 is SQVTM and CDR2 is ANQGSEA. This CDR3 contains 17 residues. This CDR3 reads CSVEVTGTRAYQETQYF. The CDR3 bases are TGCAGCGTTGAAGTTACGGGGACCAGGGCGTATCAAGAGACCCAGTACTTC.

This clone was detected only a few times. V is TRBV7-9 and J is TRBJ1-5, with 7 bases identical to TRBD1. CDR1 and CDR2 from the germline V gene are SEHNR and FQNEAQ (reference sequence). Trimming cost V 1 base and J 4 bases; bases outside gene matches: 13. The CDR3 covers 18 residues. CDR3 protein: CASSLGGRGRNGNQPQHF. CDR3 DNA: TGTGCCAGCAGCTTAGGTGGGAGGGGGCGGAATGGAAATCAGCCCCAGCATTTT.

V gene TRBV28 combines with J gene TRBJ2-1; no clear D. V lost 5 bases, J lost 3 bases, and 5 bases lay in between. CDR3 length equals 12 residues. Germline CDR1 reads MDHEN; CDR2 reads SYDVKM. The CDR3, as DNA: TGTGCCAGCAGTAACAACTACAATGAGCAGTTCTTC. Protein sequence: CASSNNYNEQFF.

This chain joins TRBV11-2 and TRBJ2-1; perhaps D is TRBD1 or TRBD2 (5 bases each). Germline CDR1 and CDR2: SGHAT and FQNNGV. V dropped 4 bases and J dropped 5 bases, with 21 bases sitting between them. The CDR3 runs 17 residues. Here the CDR3 DNA reads TGTGCCAGCAGCTCCCGGGGAAGCGGAACCAGGGACAATGAGCAGTTCTTC. Protein product: CASSSRGSGTRDNEQFF.

The chain joins TRBV2 to TRBJ2-4; D unresolved. V was clipped by 6 bases and J by 1 base, with 13 bases between them. The CDR3 loop spans 15 amino acids. Germline-derived CDR1 and CDR2 are SNHLY and FYNNEI. CDR3 loop: CASRPLDTAKNIQYF. As DNA, the CDR3 is TGTGCCAGCAGACCCCTAGATACGGCCAAAAACATTCAGTACTTC.

The chain couples TRBV9 to TRBJ1-2, with D possibly being TRBD1 (5 bases). The germline V and J ends were trimmed by 0 bases and 4 bases, with 13 bases remaining between them. The CDR3 sequence is 15 residues long. The germline V gene has CDR1 SGDLS and CDR2 YYNGEE. CDR3: CASSVAALTVYGYTF. The CDR3 DNA follows: TGTGCCAGCAGCGTAGCGGCCTTGACAGTCTATGGCTACACCTTC.

The chain recombines TRBV7-3 with TRBJ2-2; D call uncertain. The CDR3 is 13 residues long. The V gene lost 5 bases and the J gene lost 8 bases, with 12 bases spanning the gap. Germline CDR1 reads SGHTA; CDR2 reads FQGTGA. Written as DNA, the CDR3 is TGTGCCAGCAGCCCAAACCTTGCGGGGGAGCTGTTTTTT. It encodes CASSPNLAGELFF.

V gene TRBV4-1 combines with J gene TRBJ2-7; weak D call: TRBD2 (6 bases). V lost 0 bases and J 1 base, leaving 13 bases between the germline ends. Germline V lookup: CDR1 MGHRA, CDR2 YSYEKL. There are 16 residues in the CDR3. The CDR3 loop is CASSQDSSGRSYEQYF. The CDR3 DNA is TGCGCCAGCAGCCAAGACTCCAGCGGGCGTTCCTACGAGCAGTACTTC.

The chain is built from TRBV7-9 and TRBJ1-1; no clear D gene. Looked up from germline, CDR1 is SEHNR and CDR2 is FQNEAQ (reference sequence). The CDR3 is 15 residues long. V lost 5 bases and J lost 1, with 14 bases in between. The CDR3 spells CASSPNPETNTEAFF. The CDR3 region has the DNA TGTGCCAGCAGCCCAAACCCGGAAACGAACACTGAAGCTTTCTTT.

The chain carries TRBV6-1 and TRBJ1-1; D is unclear. Trimming removed 2 bases from V and 9 bases from J, with 10 bases in between. The germline CDR1 and CDR2 sequences are MNHNS and SASEGT. The CDR3 runs to 12 residues. DNA for the CDR3: TGTGCCAGCAGTGAAAGTTCCAGTCAAGCTTTCTTT. Residues: CASSESSSQAFF.

CDR3 nucleotides: TGTGCCAGCAGCTTACTGACTGTATACCGGGACGGCCAAGAGACCCAGTACTTC. This codes for CASSLLTVYRDGQETQYF. The chain employs TRBV13 and TRBJ2-5, with D tentatively TRBD1 or TRBD2 (5 bases each). Trimming stripped 2 bases from V and 1 base from J, with 20 bases between. The CDR3 contains 18 residues. Germline CDR1 reads PRHDT; CDR2 reads FYEKMQ (reference sequence).

V and J are TRBV5-5 and TRBJ2-2, with TRBD1 identical over 10 bases. J was trimmed by 5 bases and V by 3 bases; bases with no gene match: 10. The CDR3 sequence is 17 residues long. Germline V gene data show CDR1 as SGHKS and CDR2 as YYEKEE (reference sequence). In DNA, the CDR3 is TGTGCCAGCAGCTCATACGCCGGGACAGGGGATACCGGGGAGCTGTTTTTT. Translation gives CASSSYAGTGDTGELFF.

This clone has just one count. V is TRBV7-2 and J is TRBJ1-5, with D possibly matching TRBD1 (5 bases). Germline CDR1 reads SGHTA; CDR2 reads FQGNSA. Trimming took 4 bases from V and 6 from J, leaving 10 bases between them. The CDR3 sequence is 13 residues long. The CDR3 DNA follows: TGTGCCAGCAGCTCCGTTGGGGGTCAGCCCCAGCATTTT. Translating gives CASSSVGGQPQHF.

V and J are TRBV28 and TRBJ1-5, with TRBD1 identical over 9 bases. Trimming removed 2 bases from V and 6 bases from J; junction bases left unmatched: 5. From germline, CDR1 is MDHEN and CDR2 SYDVKM. The CDR3 has 15 amino acids. In nucleotides, the CDR3 is TGTGCCAGCAGTTTAAAGGGACAGGGTCTTCAGCCCCAGCATTTT. It translates to CASSLKGQGLQPQHF.